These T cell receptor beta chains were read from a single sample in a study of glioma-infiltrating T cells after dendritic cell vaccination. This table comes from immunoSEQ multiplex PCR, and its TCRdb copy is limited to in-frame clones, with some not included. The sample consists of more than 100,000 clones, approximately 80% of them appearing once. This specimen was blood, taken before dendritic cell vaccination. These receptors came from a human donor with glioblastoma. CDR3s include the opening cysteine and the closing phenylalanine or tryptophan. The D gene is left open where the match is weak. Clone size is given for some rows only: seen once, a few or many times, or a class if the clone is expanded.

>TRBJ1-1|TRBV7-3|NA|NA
TGTGCCAGCAAAAGGGACAACTCGAACACTGAAGCTTTCTTT
CASKRDNSNTEAFF
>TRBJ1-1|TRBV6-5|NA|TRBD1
TGTGCCAGCAGTATGCGGACAGGGGCGCAGGCTTCTTTCTTT
CASSMRTGAQASFF
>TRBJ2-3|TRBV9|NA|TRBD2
TGTGCCAGCAGCGTAGGTCTTAGCGGGGCCGGAGATACGCAGTATTTT
CASSVGLSGAGDTQYF
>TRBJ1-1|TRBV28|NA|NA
TGTGCCAGCAGTACCAACCTGGGGCTGAAGGCCCTCATGAACACTGAAGCTTTCTTT
CASSTNLGLKALMNTEAFF
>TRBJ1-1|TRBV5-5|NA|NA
TGTGCCAGCAGCTCGCCGCCGGGGGGCAGGGACACTGAAGCTTTCTTT
CASSSPPGGRDTEAFF
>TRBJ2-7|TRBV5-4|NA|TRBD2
TGTGCCAGCAGCTTGAATCTAGCGGGGGCCTACGAGCAGTACTTC
CASSLNLAGAYEQYF
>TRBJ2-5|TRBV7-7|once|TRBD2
TGTGCTAGCAGCTTAGATGGGACTAGCGAGCCCGAGACCCAGTACTTC
CASSLDGTSEPETQYF
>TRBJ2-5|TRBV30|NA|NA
TGTGCCTGGGGGAGGGGGAACCAAGAGACCCAGTACTTC
CAWGRGNQETQYF
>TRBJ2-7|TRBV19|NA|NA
TGTGCCAGTAGCCGGGACTTTTCCTACGAGCAGTACTTC
CASSRDFSYEQYF
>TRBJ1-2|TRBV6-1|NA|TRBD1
TGTGCCAGCAGCACCCTCGGACAGGGTGACTATGGCTACACCTTC
CASSTLGQGDYGYTF
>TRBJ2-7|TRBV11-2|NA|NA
TGTGCCAGCAGCCCCCTGACTGGTATCCTCGAGCAGTACTTC
CASSPLTGILEQYF
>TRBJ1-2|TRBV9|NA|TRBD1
TGTGCCAGCAGCCGTGAGACCGGGACAGGGACTGGCTACACCTTC
CASSRETGTGTGYTF
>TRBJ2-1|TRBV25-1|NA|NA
TGTGCCAGCAGTGAATTAAGGGGGTCTGAGCAGTTCTTC
CASSELRGSEQFF
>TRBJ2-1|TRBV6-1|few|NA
TGTGCCAGCAGCAACTTAGATGAGCAGTTCTTC
CASSNLDEQFF
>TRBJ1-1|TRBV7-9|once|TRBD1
TGTGCCAGCAGCTTAGTGGGAGGACAGGGGGCTTCTGAAGCTTTCTTT
CASSLVGGQGASEAFF
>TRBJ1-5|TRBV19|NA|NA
TGTGCCAGTAGTATGTTGGCTAGCAATCAGCCCCAGCATTTT
CASSMLASNQPQHF
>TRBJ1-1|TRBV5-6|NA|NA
TGTGCCGGCCAGCGTCGGCCCGGCTCGAACACTGAAGCTTTCTTT
CAGQRRPGSNTEAFF
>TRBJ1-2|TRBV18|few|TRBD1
TGTGCCAGCTCACCACTTCAACAGGGGGATGGCTACACCTTC
CASSPLQQGDGYTF
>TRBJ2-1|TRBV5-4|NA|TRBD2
TGTGCCAGCAGTCGGACAGCGGGAGACAATGAGCAGTTCTTC
CASSRTAGDNEQFF
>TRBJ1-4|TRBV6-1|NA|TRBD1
TGTGCCAGCAGTTCGAGACAGGGGGCGCATGAAAAACTGTTTTTT
CASSSRQGAHEKLFF
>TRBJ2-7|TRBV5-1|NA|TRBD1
TGCGCCAGCAGACGGGACAGGGAAAGCGAGCAGTACTTC
CASRRDRESEQYF
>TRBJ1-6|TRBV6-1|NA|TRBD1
TGTGCCAGCAGTGTCATTGGGACAGAGAATTCACCCCTCCACTTT
CASSVIGTENSPLHF
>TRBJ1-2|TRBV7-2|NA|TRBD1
TGTGCCAGCAGCCGAAACGGACAGGGGGCGTCAGGCTACACCTTC
CASSRNGQGASGYTF
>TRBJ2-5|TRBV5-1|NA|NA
TGCGCCAGCAGCTTGGGAAACCCAGCGACGGGGGAGACCCAGTACTTC
CASSLGNPATGETQYF
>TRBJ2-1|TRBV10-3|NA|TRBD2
TGTGCCATCAAGGGCCCGCGGGGGGAAGCCTACAATGAGCAGTTCTTC
CAIKGPRGEAYNEQFF
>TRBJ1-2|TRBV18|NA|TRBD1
TGTGCCAGCTCACCACCTACCGGGACAGGGGACGTCTATGGCTACACCTTC
CASSPPTGTGDVYGYTF
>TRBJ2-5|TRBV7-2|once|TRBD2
TGTGCCAGCAGCGAGGGAGGGATCGAAGAGACCCAGTACTTC
CASSEGGIEETQYF
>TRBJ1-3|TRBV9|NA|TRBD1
TGTGCCAGCAGCGGACAGGGGGTTGGAAACACCATATATTTT
CASSGQGVGNTIYF
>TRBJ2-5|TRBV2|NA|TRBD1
TGTGCCAGCAGTGAACCGGGACAGAATGGGGAGACCCAGTACTTC
CASSEPGQNGETQYF
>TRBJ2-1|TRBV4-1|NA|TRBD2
TGCGCCAGCAGCCAGGGTGGACTAGCGGGGGGGCAAGGTGAGCAGTTCTTC
CASSQGGLAGGQGEQFF
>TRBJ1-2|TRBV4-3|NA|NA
TGCGCCAGCAGCCACGACCTGGTTGGGGGCGGGGGTGGCTACACCTTC
CASSHDLVGGGGGYTF
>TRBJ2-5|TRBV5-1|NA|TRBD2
TGCGCCAGCAGCTTGACCCTAGCGGGGGCCCAAGAGACCCAGTACTTC
CASSLTLAGAQETQYF
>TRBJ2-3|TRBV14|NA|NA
TGTGCCAGCAGCCAAGGGTTGAGAGATACGCAGTATTTT
CASSQGLRDTQYF
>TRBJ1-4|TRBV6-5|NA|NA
TGTGCCAGCAGTCGAAGACAGACAAATGAAAAACTGTTTTTT
CASSRRQTNEKLFF
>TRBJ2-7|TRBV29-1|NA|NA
TGCAGCGTTGAATTGGCCTCCTACGAGCAGTACTTC
CSVELASYEQYF
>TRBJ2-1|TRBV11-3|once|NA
TGTGCCAGCAGCTTAGATCTAGCTGTCGATGAGCAGTTCTTC
CASSLDLAVDEQFF
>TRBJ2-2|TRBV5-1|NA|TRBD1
TGCGCCAGCAGCCCTGGGACAGCGAACACCGGGGAGCTGTTTTTT
CASSPGTANTGELFF
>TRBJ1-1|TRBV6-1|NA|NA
TGTGCCAGCAGTGAACAGGGGCGATGGTCTACACCCACTGAAGCTTTCTTT
CASSEQGRWSTPTEAFF
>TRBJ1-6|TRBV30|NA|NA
TGTGCCTGGCGGGACAACTGGAATTCACCCCTCCACTTT
CAWRDNWNSPLHF
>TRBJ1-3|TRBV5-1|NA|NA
TGCGCCAGCAGCGTCCAGACAGGCGACTCTGGAAACACCATATATTTT
CASSVQTGDSGNTIYF
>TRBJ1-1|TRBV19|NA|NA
TGTGCCAGTAAATTCCGAGGGGGTCCCACTGAAGCTTTCTTT
CASKFRGGPTEAFF